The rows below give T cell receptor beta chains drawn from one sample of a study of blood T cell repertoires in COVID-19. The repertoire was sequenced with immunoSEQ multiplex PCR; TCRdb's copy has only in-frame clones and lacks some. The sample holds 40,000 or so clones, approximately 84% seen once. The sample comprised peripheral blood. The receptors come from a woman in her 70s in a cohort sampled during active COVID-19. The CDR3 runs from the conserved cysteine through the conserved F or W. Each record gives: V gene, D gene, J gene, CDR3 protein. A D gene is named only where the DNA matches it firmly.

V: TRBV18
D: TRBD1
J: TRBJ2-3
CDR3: CASSLGTGADTQYF

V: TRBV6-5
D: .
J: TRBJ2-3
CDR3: CASSDSSDTQYF

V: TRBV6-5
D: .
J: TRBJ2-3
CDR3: CASSKRQTTDTQYF

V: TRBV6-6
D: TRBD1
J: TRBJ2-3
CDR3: CASSTGTGGYTDTQYF

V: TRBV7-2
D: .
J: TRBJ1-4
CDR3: CASSLAQGLNEKLFF

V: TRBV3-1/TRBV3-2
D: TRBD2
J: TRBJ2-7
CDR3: CASSLGLAASYEQYF

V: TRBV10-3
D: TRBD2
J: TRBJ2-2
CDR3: CAISEGLAGTGELFF

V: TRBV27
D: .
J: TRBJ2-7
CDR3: CASSRAVAYEQYF

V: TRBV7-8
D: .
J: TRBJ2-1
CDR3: CASSLSRYNEQFF

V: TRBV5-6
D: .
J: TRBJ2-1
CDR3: CASSLNGVEQFF

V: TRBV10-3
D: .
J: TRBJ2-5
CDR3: CAIKEGSQETQYF

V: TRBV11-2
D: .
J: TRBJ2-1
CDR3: CASSLGGTEYNEQFF

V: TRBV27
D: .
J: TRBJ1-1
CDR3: CASTRWGVGNTEAFF

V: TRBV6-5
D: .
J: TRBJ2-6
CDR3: CASAKEAGANVLTF